This T cell receptor beta chain is drawn from a study of PD-1 blockade in classical Hodgkin lymphoma. Study as a whole: Every 2 weeks, patients got 3 mg/kg intravenous nivolumab. Study findings and constraints: Repertoire difference causes, possibly disease activity or prior therapy, remain undefined. According to reports, newly diagnosed patients had lower baseline TCR diversity than healthy donors, and relapsed/refractory patients had lower baseline TCR diversity still.

This clone was counted once. Its antigen remains unknown. TCRdb's copy holds only in-frame clones and misses some; the assay was immunoSEQ multiplex PCR. The data contain about 41,000 clones, 55% to 70% of them singletons. The time point: cycle 4 day 1 (C4D1), after more than 5 weeks of nivolumab. Each and every patient relapsed after autologous stem cell transplantation, and patients got differing brentuximab vedotin exposure. Complete response, partial response or progressive disease constituted the best responses recorded. The junction had 10 bases not matched to a gene; V was cut back by 0 bases and J by 5 bases. CDR1 SEHNR and CDR2 FQNEAQ come from the germline V gene (reference sequence). This CDR3 comprises 17 residues.

The sequence derives from a human donor with classical Hodgkin lymphoma. The specimen was peripheral blood mononuclear cells (PBMCs), collected before the fourth cycle of nivolumab. This chain links TRBV7-9 with TRBJ2-5; TRBD1 agrees at 9 bases. In DNA, the CDR3 is TGTGCCAGCAGCTTAGCAAATTACAGGGGGCGTGGGGAGACCCAGTACTTC. It yields the protein CASSLANYRGRGETQYF.